The entry that follows covers one T cell receptor beta chain sequence. No antigen is known for it. The data were taken from a study of tumor-infiltrating lymphocytes in localized non-small cell lung cancer. Study summary: Patients included smokers and never-smokers with various histologies, some sampled after neoadjuvant chemotherapy. Each patient gave resected tumor and non-adjacent uninvolved lung tissue. Whole-study findings and limits: Recurrence-free survival showed no association with tumor T-cell fraction. TCR sequencing covered a subset of patients with enough tissue.

CDR1 is SGHAT, CDR2 FQNNGV, per germline. The length of the CDR3 is 16 residues. The ends were cut back, 2 bases at V and 3 bases at J, with 14 bases in the middle. Repertoires were generated with immunoSEQ multiplex PCR, while TCRdb's copy carries only in-frame clones and drops some. Of roughly 24,000 clones listed, just under 70% are singletons. This TCR was recovered from a human donor with non-small cell lung cancer. V is TRBV11-2 and J is TRBJ2-4; TRBD1 might be the D (6 bases). Sequencing used lung tumor tissue. The CDR3 spells CASSLQTGSSKNIQYF. The CDR3 nucleotides are TGTGCCAGCAGCTTACAAACAGGGTCCAGCAAAAACATTCAGTACTTC.